This TCR beta chain was identified in a study of blood T cell repertoires in COVID-19. Study background: Donors in the United States, Italy and Spain gave samples during acute or convalescent COVID-19. PBMCs, B-cell-depleted T cells, or T cells were the source of the cDNA or gDNA that made up the material.

Clones were sequenced by immunoSEQ multiplex PCR, and TCRdb holds only the in-frame ones, with some missing. The table has about 310,000 clones, more than 70% seen once. This clone appeared a single time. This CDR3 region has 18 residues. Germline CDR1 reads SGHNT; CDR2 reads YENEEA. Germline trimming cut 0 bases from V and 7 bases from J; bases unmatched to any gene: 7. The genes are TRBV11-3 and TRBJ2-2; 14 bases agree with TRBD2. This sequence originates from a woman between 50 and 59 years old who had recovered from COVID-19. Sequenced sample: peripheral blood. The CDR3 spells CASSLDPGTSGSNGELFF. CDR3 DNA: TGTGCCAGCAGCTTAGATCCAGGGACTAGCGGGAGTAACGGGGAGCTGTTTTTT.